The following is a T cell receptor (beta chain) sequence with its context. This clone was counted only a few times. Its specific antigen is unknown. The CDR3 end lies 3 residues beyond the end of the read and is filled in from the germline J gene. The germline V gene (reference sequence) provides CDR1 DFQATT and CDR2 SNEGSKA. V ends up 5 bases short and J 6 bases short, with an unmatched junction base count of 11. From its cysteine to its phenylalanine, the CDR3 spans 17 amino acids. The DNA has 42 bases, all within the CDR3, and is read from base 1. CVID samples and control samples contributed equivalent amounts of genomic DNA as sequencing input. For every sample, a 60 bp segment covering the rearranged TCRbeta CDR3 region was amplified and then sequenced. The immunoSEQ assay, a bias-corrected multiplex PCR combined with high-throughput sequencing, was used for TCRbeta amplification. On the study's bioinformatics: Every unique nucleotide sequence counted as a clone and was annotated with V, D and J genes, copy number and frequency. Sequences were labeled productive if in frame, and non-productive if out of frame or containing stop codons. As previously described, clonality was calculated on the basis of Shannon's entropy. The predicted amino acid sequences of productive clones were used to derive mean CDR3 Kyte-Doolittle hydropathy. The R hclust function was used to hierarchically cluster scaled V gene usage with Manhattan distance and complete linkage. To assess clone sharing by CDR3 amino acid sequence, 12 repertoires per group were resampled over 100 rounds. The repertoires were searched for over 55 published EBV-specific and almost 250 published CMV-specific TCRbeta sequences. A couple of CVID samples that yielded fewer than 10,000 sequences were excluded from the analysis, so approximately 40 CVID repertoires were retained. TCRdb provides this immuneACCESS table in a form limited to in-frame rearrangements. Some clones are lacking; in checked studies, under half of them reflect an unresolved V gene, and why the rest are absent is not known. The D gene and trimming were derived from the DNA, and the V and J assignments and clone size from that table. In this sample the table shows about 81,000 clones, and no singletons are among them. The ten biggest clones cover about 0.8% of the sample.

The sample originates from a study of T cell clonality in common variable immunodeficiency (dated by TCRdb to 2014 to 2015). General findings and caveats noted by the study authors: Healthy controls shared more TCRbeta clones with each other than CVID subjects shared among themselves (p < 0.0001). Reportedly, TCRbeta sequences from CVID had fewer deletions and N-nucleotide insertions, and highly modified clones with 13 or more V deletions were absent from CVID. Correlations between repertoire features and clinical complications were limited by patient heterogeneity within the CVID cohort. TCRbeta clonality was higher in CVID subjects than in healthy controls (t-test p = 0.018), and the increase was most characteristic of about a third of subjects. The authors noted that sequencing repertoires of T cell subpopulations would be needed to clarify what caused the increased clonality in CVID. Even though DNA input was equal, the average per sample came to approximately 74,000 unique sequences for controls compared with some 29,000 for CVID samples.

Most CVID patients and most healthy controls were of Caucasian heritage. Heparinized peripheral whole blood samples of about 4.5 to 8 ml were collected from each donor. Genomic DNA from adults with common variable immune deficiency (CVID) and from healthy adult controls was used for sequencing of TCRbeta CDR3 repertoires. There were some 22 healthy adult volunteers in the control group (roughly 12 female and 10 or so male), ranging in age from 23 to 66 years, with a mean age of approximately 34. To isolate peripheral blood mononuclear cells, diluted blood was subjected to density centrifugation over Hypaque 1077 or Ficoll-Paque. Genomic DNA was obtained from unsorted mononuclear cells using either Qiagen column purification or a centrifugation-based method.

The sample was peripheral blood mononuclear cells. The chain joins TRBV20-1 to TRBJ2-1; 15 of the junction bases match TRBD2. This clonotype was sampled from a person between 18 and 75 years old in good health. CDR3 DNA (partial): TGCAGTGCTGCTGCCGGACTAGCGGGAGGGAGTATCAATGAG. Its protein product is CSAAAGLAGGSINE. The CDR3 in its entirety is CSAAAGLAGGSINEQFF.